The 10 T cell receptor beta chains reported below all come from one sample, sequenced in a study of blood T cell repertoires in COVID-19 (TCRdb year 2020). The library was prepared using the immunoSEQ multiplex PCR assay. Held by TCRdb, this immuneACCESS table contains in-frame sequences only and omits some clones. Under half of the omission traces to an unresolved V gene where checked; the cause of the rest is unknown. In this sample the table shows 200,000 or so clones, roughly three quarters of which occur a single time. The top ten clonotypes cover 15% to 20% of the sample. What was sequenced was peripheral blood. The source of these receptors is a man in his fifties or sixties with active or convalescent COVID-19.

J is TRBJ2-1 and V is TRBV27; 9 nucleotides line up with TRBD2. The CDR3 consists of 13 residues. The germline CDR1 and CDR2 sequences are MNHEY and SMNVEV (reference sequence). Trimming cost V 3 bases and J 7 bases; bases outside gene matches: 1. CDR3 amino acids: CASSFAGGNEQFF. The CDR3 bases are TGTGCCAGCAGTTTTGCGGGAGGGAATGAGCAGTTCTTC.

CDR3 protein: CASRPGTGNPGELFF. CDR3 nucleotides: TGCGCCAGCAGGCCCGGGACAGGGAATCCCGGGGAGCTGTTTTTT. The chain uses TRBV5-1 and TRBJ2-2, with 9 bases aligning to TRBD1. The CDR3 length is 15 residues. The ends lost 5 bases at V and 6 bases at J; junction bases unmatched: 8. Germline-derived CDR1 and CDR2 are SGHRS and YFSETQ.

The V call is TRBV7-2, the J call TRBJ2-1, with 9 bases matching TRBD2. Germline CDR1 reads SGHTA; CDR2 reads FQGNSA. CDR3 length equals 15 residues. The trim removed 1 base at V and 5 bases at J, leaving 3 bases unmatched. CDR3 in amino acids: CASSLVGLANNEQFF. DNA of the CDR3: TGTGCCAGCAGCTTAGTGGGACTAGCAAACAATGAGCAGTTCTTC.

A remark on this clone: The sample has other DNA sequences that encode this CDR3 too. This chain links TRBV4-1 with TRBJ1-1, with 7 nucleotides matching TRBD1. CDR1 and CDR2 from the germline V gene are MGHRA and YSYEKL. This CDR3 region has 15 residues. Unmatched junction bases numbered 3, after V lost 1 base and J lost 1 base. The CDR3 region is CASSQGRQGNTEAFF. DNA of the CDR3: TGCGCCAGCAGCCAAGGGAGACAGGGGAACACTGAAGCTTTCTTT.

This chain connects TRBV28 to TRBJ2-1; 8 bases align to TRBD2. With 8 bases clipped from V and 4 bases from J, the junction kept 7 bases outside the gene matches. The CDR3 contains 14 residues. The germline V gene encodes CDR1 MDHEN and CDR2 SYDVKM. Here the CDR3 DNA reads TGTGCCAGCCCTGGGACTAGAATTTACAATGAGCAGTTCTTC. Amino acid sequence: CASPGTRIYNEQFF.

As concerns this clone: The junction shows a germline mismatch at one end, possibly a read error. The CDR3 coding sequence is TGTGCCAGCAGTCGGCGGGGAGAGCAAGGGACCCAGTACTTC. This encodes CASSRRGEQGTQYF. V is TRBV5-4 and J is TRBJ2-5; the D gene is possibly TRBD2 (6 bases). There are 14 residues in the CDR3. Germline CDR1 and CDR2: SGHNT and YYREEE (reference sequence).

Here the CDR3 reads CAIILSGRVSTDTQYF. Here the CDR3 DNA reads TGTGCCATCATCCTAAGCGGGAGAGTTAGCACAGATACGCAGTATTTT. This sequence joins TRBV10-3 and TRBJ2-3; 8 positions match TRBD2. Germline lookup yields CDR1 ENHRY and CDR2 SYGVKD. After removal of 7 bases from V and 0 bases from J, the junction contained 9 bases not matched to a gene. This CDR3 contains 16 residues.

In this sample, this clone turned up once. The chain couples TRBV13 to TRBJ2-3; 15 bases match TRBD2. The CDR3 extends over 17 amino acids. V lost 3 bases, J lost 5 bases, and 6 bases stayed unmatched. Germline V lookup: CDR1 PRHDT, CDR2 FYEKMQ (reference sequence). The CDR3 nucleotides read TGTGCCAGCAGCTTGGCTTGGACTAGCGGGAGGGGAGATACGCAGTATTTT. This encodes CASSLAWTSGRGDTQYF.

J is TRBJ1-3 and V is TRBV7-3, with D unclear. Germline V gene sequence: CDR1 SGHTA, CDR2 FQGTGA. The CDR3 sequence is 15 residues long. Trimming stripped 5 bases from V and 0 bases from J, with 11 bases between. The CDR3 loop is CASSPTPGSGNTIYF. The CDR3 DNA reads as TGTGCCAGCAGCCCAACACCGGGCTCTGGAAACACCATATATTTT.

The CDR3 here is CASSLNIGQGLGEQYF. The CDR3 nucleotides are TGCGCCAGCAGCCTTAATATAGGCCAGGGGCTGGGGGAGCAGTACTTC. V is TRBV5-1 and J is TRBJ2-7; D possibly corresponds to TRBD1 (6 bases). The ends were cut back, 4 bases at V and 7 bases at J, with 24 bases in the middle. The germline CDR1 and CDR2 sequences are SGHRS and YFSETQ. The CDR3 has 16 amino acids.